The 25 T cell receptor beta chains listed next were all sequenced from one sample in a study of cytomegalovirus exposure and HLA in healthy donors. The PCR contained 60 Vbeta and 13 Jbeta primers. Only in-frame clones appear in the TCRdb table, and some are missing; sequencing was by immunoSEQ multiplex PCR. The sample has under 250,000 clones, roughly 79% seen once. The sequenced sample was PBMCs. The receptors come from a man in his thirties or forties in good health and CMV-seronegative.

This clone was seen only once. The genes are TRBV4-2 and TRBJ2-7, with a possible D match to TRBD2 (6 bases). The germline V and J ends were trimmed by 1 base and 1 base, with 11 bases remaining between them. CDR3 length: 15 amino acids. The germline CDR1 and CDR2 sequences are LGHNA and YNFKEQ. The CDR3 DNA is TGTGCCAGCAGCCAAGGGGGGACTGCATCCTACGAGCAGTACTTC. Protein product: CASSQGGTASYEQYF.

The sample holds a few counts of this clone. The rearrangement uses TRBV6-5 and TRBJ2-1, with TRBD2 matching 9 bases. The CDR3 has 15 amino acids. Trimming cost V 8 bases and J 8 bases; bases outside gene matches: 13. The V gene's germline CDR1 is MNHEY and CDR2 SVGAGI. The CDR3 DNA sequence: TGTGCCAGCCTCGGGGGCGTAGCGGGAGACCATGAGCAGTTCTTC. Amino acids: CASLGGVAGDHEQFF.

The chain has TRBV5-1 and TRBJ2-7, with a possible D match to TRBD1 (5 bases). The V and J ends lost 1 base and 2 bases respectively, with 13 bases between them. There are 15 residues in the CDR3. The V gene's germline CDR1 is SGHRS and CDR2 YFSETQ. CDR3 bases: TGCGCCAGCAGCTTGCGTCCAGGGCGAACCTACGAGCAGTACTTC. Amino acids: CASSLRPGRTYEQYF.

The rearrangement links TRBV7-9 to TRBJ2-2; a weak D match, TRBD2 (5 bases). The V gene's germline CDR1 is SEHNR and CDR2 FQNEAQ (reference sequence). The CDR3 extends over 15 amino acids. Trimming took 5 bases from V and 1 from J, leaving 11 bases between them. This CDR3 is CASSPAEGNTGELFF. CDR3 in DNA: TGTGCCAGCAGCCCCGCCGAGGGGAACACCGGGGAGCTGTTTTTT. The entire variable domain, with the rest obtained from reference TRBV7-9 and TRBJ2-2, is as follows: DTGVSQNPRHKITKRGQNVTFRCDPISEHNRLYWYRQTLGQGPEFLTYFQNEAQLEKSRLLSDRFSAERPKGSFSTLEIQRTEQGDSAMYLCASSPAEGNTGELFFGEGSRLTVL.

This clone was counted a few times. The CDR3 bases are TGTGCCAGCAGCACAGGACTAGCGGGAGGAGACGAGCAGTACTTC. This codes for CASSTGLAGGDEQYF. The chain carries TRBV7-9 and TRBJ2-7, with 14 bases matching TRBD2. The germline V gene has CDR1 SEHNR and CDR2 FQNEAQ (reference sequence). V was pared by 5 bases and J by 5 bases, with 5 bases of the junction left unmatched. CDR3 length: 15 amino acids.

The V gene is TRBV6-5, the J gene TRBJ1-4; D is unresolved. The CDR3 has 15 residues. V shed 1 base and J shed 5 bases, with 11 bases lying between them. The germline V gene encodes CDR1 MNHEY and CDR2 SVGAGI. CDR3 nucleotides: TGTGCCAGCAGTTACTTCCGGGGTTCGAATGAAAAACTGTTTTTT. Protein product: CASSYFRGSNEKLFF.

In nucleotides, the CDR3 is TGTGCCAGCACCCCAGGTGAGAGAGGCAATCAGCCCCAGCATTTT. It is translated as CASTPGERGNQPQHF. This chain joins TRBV6-1 and TRBJ1-5, with unresolved D. Germline-derived CDR1 and CDR2 are MNHNS and SASEGT. The CDR3 is 15 amino acids. Trimming removed 7 bases at V and 2 bases at J, with 15 bases between.

The rearrangement uses TRBV30 and TRBJ1-5, with 7 bases identical to TRBD1. Losses at the gene ends were 2 bases for V and 3 bases for J; bases not matched to a gene: 7. The CDR3 is 15 amino acids. Germline V gives CDR1 GTSNPN, CDR2 SVGIG (reference sequence). This CDR3 is CAWSSPGQNNQPQHF. The DNA of the CDR3 is TGTGCCTGGAGTTCACCGGGACAGAACAATCAGCCCCAGCATTTT.

The V gene is TRBV6-1, the J gene TRBJ2-4; D uncertain. This CDR3 comprises 11 residues. The germline gives CDR1 MNHNS, CDR2 SASEGT. V lost 10 bases, J lost 4 bases, and 8 bases lay in between. The CDR3: CATTLKNIQYF. The CDR3 DNA reads as TGTGCCACCACTTTAAAAAACATTCAGTACTTC.

The genes are TRBV25-1 and TRBJ1-3; D gene ambiguous. CDR1 and CDR2 (germline): MGHDK, SYGVNS. V gave up 4 bases and J gave up 0 bases, with 16 bases separating them. There are 17 residues in the CDR3. The chain's CDR3 is CASSGWTGLHSGNTIYF. For the CDR3, the DNA is TGTGCCAGCAGTGGATGGACCGGACTGCACTCTGGAAACACCATATATTTT.

The chain is built from TRBV4-1 and TRBJ2-7; D gene ambiguous. This CDR3 comprises 14 residues. Per germline, CDR1 MGHRA and CDR2 YSYEKL. With 3 bases removed from V and 5 bases from J, the gap between germline ends came to 14 bases. CDR3 region: CASSHPGLVNEQYF. The CDR3 DNA reads TGCGCCAGCAGCCATCCAGGCTTAGTCAACGAGCAGTACTTC.

The chain uses TRBV28 and TRBJ1-1; 9 bases fit TRBD1. V was pared by 5 bases and J by 6 bases, with 10 bases of the junction left unmatched. The CDR3 is made up of 15 amino acids. Germline V lookup: CDR1 MDHEN, CDR2 SYDVKM. CDR3 sequence reads: CASSPQTGGNPEAFF. Written as DNA, the CDR3 is TGTGCCAGCAGTCCCCAGACAGGGGGGAATCCTGAAGCTTTCTTT. Combining the CDR3 with reference TRBV28 and TRBJ1-1 gives the whole variable domain DVKVTQSSRYLVKRTGEKVFLECVQDMDHENMFWYRQDPGLGLRLIYFSYDVKMKEKGDIPEGYSVSREKKERFSLILESASTNQTSMYLCASSPQTGGNPEAFFGQGTRLTVV.

This clone was observed a few times. The chain has TRBV6-6 and TRBJ2-1; TRBD2 aligns across 13 bases. Trimming took 5 bases from V and 5 from J; bases not matched to a gene: 3. The CDR3 totals 15 residues. Germline CDR1 is MNHNY and CDR2 is SVGAGI (reference sequence). The CDR3 here is CASSQGLAGDNEQFF. CDR3 bases: TGTGCCAGCAGTCAAGGACTAGCGGGAGACAATGAGCAGTTCTTC.

The chain couples TRBV9 to TRBJ1-4; 7 nucleotides agree with TRBD1. V shed 2 bases, J shed 1 base, and the junction held 5 bases outside the gene matches. The CDR3 runs to 16 residues. In germline, CDR1 is SGDLS, CDR2 YYNGEE. The CDR3: CASSVRQGGTNEKLFF. CDR3 nucleotides: TGTGCCAGCAGCGTCCGACAGGGTGGAACTAATGAAAAACTGTTTTTT.

This sequence joins TRBV27 and TRBJ2-3; 10 positions agree with TRBD1. Trimming removed 2 bases from V and 14 bases from J; junction bases left unmatched: 4. The CDR3 covers 12 residues. The germline V gene encodes CDR1 MNHEY and CDR2 SMNVEV (reference sequence). The chain's CDR3 is CASSLGTGVTYF. DNA of the CDR3: TGTGCCAGCAGTTTAGGGACAGGGGTTACGTATTTT.

This clone has a handful of counts. The chain carries TRBV2 and TRBJ2-3, with D uncertain. Trimming stripped 5 bases from V and 3 bases from J, with 3 bases between. The CDR3 contains 11 residues. CDR1 SNHLY and CDR2 FYNNEI come from the germline V gene. The CDR3 loop reads CASSPTDTQYF. CDR3 nucleotides: TGTGCCAGCAGTCCGACAGATACGCAGTATTTT.

The rearrangement uses TRBV7-9 and TRBJ1-1; D not resolved. The CDR3 covers 13 residues. V lost 8 bases and J 1 base, leaving 11 bases between the germline ends. Germline V gene lookup returns CDR1 SEHNR and CDR2 FQNEAQ (reference sequence). The CDR3, as DNA: TGTGCCAGCTGCGAGACACCGAACACTGAAGCTTTCTTT. Protein: CASCETPNTEAFF.

The sample holds one count of this clone. The J gene is TRBJ2-7, the V gene TRBV6-6; 9 positions match TRBD2. V lost 2 bases, J lost 0 bases, and 2 bases stayed unmatched. The germline CDR1 and CDR2 sequences are MNHNY and SVGAGI (reference sequence). The CDR3 has 15 amino acids. In nucleotides, the CDR3 is TGTGCCAGCAGTTACGAAGCGGGAGGCTCCTACGAGCAGTACTTC. Protein: CASSYEAGGSYEQYF.

This chain uses TRBV2 with TRBJ2-2; no firm D call. CDR1 is SNHLY and CDR2 is FYNNEI in the germline V gene. The germline V and J ends were trimmed by 8 bases and 1 base, with 5 bases remaining between them. CDR3 length equals 12 residues. CDR3 region: CASSGNTGELFF. The CDR3 nucleotides are TGTGCCAGCTCAGGGAACACCGGGGAGCTGTTTTTT.

The rearrangement joins TRBV28 to TRBJ2-7, with 10 bases identical to TRBD2. This CDR3 is built from 14 residues. V gave up 7 bases and J gave up 1 base; unmatched junction bases: 4. Germline CDR1 MDHEN, CDR2 SYDVKM. The CDR3 DNA sequence: TGTGCCAGCATTGGGACTAGCGAATCCTACGAGCAGTACTTC. This sequence encodes CASIGTSESYEQYF.

The chain couples TRBV27 to TRBJ2-7, with a possible D match to TRBD1 (5 bases). The CDR3 is 13 amino acids. CDR1 is MNHEY and CDR2 is SMNVEV in the germline V gene (reference sequence). The V end lost 6 bases, the J end lost 6 bases, and 15 bases lay between the germline ends. The CDR3 protein is CASSQTARGEQYF. The CDR3 DNA is TGTGCCAGCAGCCAGACGGCTAGGGGCGAGCAGTACTTC.

The chain combines TRBV15 with TRBJ2-3; TRBD2 matches 8 bases. Germline lookup yields CDR1 LNHNV and CDR2 YYDKDF (reference sequence). CDR3 length: 15 residues. V lost 7 bases, J lost 0 bases, and 6 bases stayed unmatched. CDR3 DNA sequence: TGTGCCACCACGAGGGCTAGCGGGAGCACAGATACGCAGTATTTT. Its translation is CATTRASGSTDTQYF. Supplemented by reference TRBV15 and TRBJ2-3, the full variable domain reads DAMVIQNPRYQVTQFGKPVTLSCSQTLNHNVMYWYQQKSSQAPKLLFHYYDKDFNNEADTPDNFQSRRPNTSFCFLDIRSPGLGDTAMYLCATTRASGSTDTQYFGPGTRLTVL.

The gene calls are TRBV5-1 and TRBJ2-7, with 13 bases lining up with TRBD2. V shed 4 bases, J shed 2 bases, and the junction held 3 bases outside the gene matches. Germline CDR1 and CDR2: SGHRS and YFSETQ. This CDR3 has 15 amino acids. The CDR3 nucleotides read TGCGCCAGCAGCATGGGACTAGCGGGAACCTACGAGCAGTACTTC. Translation: CASSMGLAGTYEQYF.

This sequence joins TRBV7-9 and TRBJ2-5; 7 bases agree with TRBD2. The J call may not be correct, given that the DNA end is closer to TRBJ2-7. Germline V CDR1 and CDR2: SEHNR, FQNEAQ (reference sequence). The CDR3 has 14 amino acids. CDR3 in amino acids: CASSSTGGSYEQYF. The CDR3 DNA is TGTGCCAGCAGCTCTACGGGAGGTTCCTACGAGCAGTACTTC.

CDR3 loop: CASSLRSSSGSDEQYF. CDR3 bases: TGTGCCAGCAGTTTACGATCGTCTAGCGGGAGCGACGAGCAGTACTTC. J is TRBJ2-5 and V is TRBV28; 10 bases align to TRBD2. With the DNA end fitting TRBJ2-7 better, the J assignment may be wrong. This CDR3 spans 16 amino acids. Per the germline V gene, CDR1 is MDHEN and CDR2 is SYDVKM.